This T cell receptor (beta chain) was sequenced during a study of Ad26.COV2.S vaccination and SARS-CoV-2 variants. Across the study: Of the COV1001 trial arms, the Ad26.COV2.S arm included the donor. The authors gave Ad26.COV2.S intramuscularly, either once or twice 56 days apart.

Regarding treatment: approximately 18 received Ad26.COV2.S at low or high dose, single or two shots; 5 received placebo; per-sample allocation not given. Day 63 after the first vaccine or placebo injection was the time point for sampling. Whoever gave the sample was an adult aged 18-55 years in Boston. As concerns this clone: Its antigen is not known.

This CDR3 has 13 amino acids. The V gene's germline CDR1 is SEHNR and CDR2 FQNEAQ (reference sequence). Losses at the gene ends were 5 bases for V and 7 bases for J; bases not matched to a gene: 3. The data were produced by immunoSEQ multiplex PCR, yet TCRdb's version contains in-frame clones alone and is incomplete. Here the sample spans a few hundred thousand clones, 92% being singletons. The study's findings and limits: Spike-specific CD8+ and CD4+ T cell responses reportedly showed substantial breadth after vaccination.

The chain carries TRBV7-9 and TRBJ1-4; TRBD1 matches at 8 bases. The sample in question was peripheral blood, obtained in a trial of Ad26.COV2.S vaccine versus placebo. The sequence was obtained from a person between 18 and 60 years old who received the Ad26.COV2.S COVID-19 vaccine or a placebo. The CDR3 is CASSPDRAEKLFF. DNA for the CDR3: TGTGCCAGCAGCCCGGACAGGGCTGAAAAACTGTTTTTT.